The 3 T cell receptor beta chains listed next were all sequenced from one sample in a study of T cells expressing NK-cell markers. TCRdb re-analyzed the 5' RACE reads; it lists each CDR3 protein once, without DNA. The sample has some 500,000 distinct CDR3 sequences. Material: blood T cells: a sorted CD56 or NKG2C T cell subset, CD4+ or CD8+ T cells, or bulk PBMC T cells (not recorded which). The receptor source for this set is a woman aged 45 to 65 in good health.

The gene calls are TRBV28 and TRBJ2-7. In germline, CDR1 is MDHEN, CDR2 SYDVKM. This CDR3 spans 12 amino acids. The CDR3 sequence: CASSPRRGEQYF.

This chain joins TRBV29-1 and TRBJ2-3; TCRdb's D gene call, TRBD2, goes unchecked for lack of DNA. The CDR3 consists of 16 residues. Germline loops: CDR1 SQVTM, CDR2 ANQGSEA. The chain's CDR3 is CSVELAGGPETDTQYF.

V is TRBV7-3 and J is TRBJ1-1. Germline V gene lookup returns CDR1 SGHTA and CDR2 FQGTGA. There are 12 residues in the CDR3. The CDR3 spells CASQGRVTEAFF.